This T cell receptor (beta chain) was sequenced in a study of human T cells and chemical hapten exposure. Findings and caveats of the study: Sensitizing with DPC caused no change in TCRs above 1 in 1000 frequency.

The CDR3 covers 14 residues. The germline V and J ends were trimmed by 6 bases and 6 bases, with 14 bases remaining between them. This clonotype occurred a few times. Antigen unknown. TCRdb reanalysed the RACE reads using MiXCR and keeps one entry per CDR3 protein. There are 250,000 or so distinct CDR3 sequences in the sample; about 8.6% occur only once, and 2% to 3% lies in the top ten. Noted time point: pre-sensitization, week 0. Treatment specified: therapeutic diphenylcyclopropenone sensitization with weekly scalp DPC. The chain couples TRBV12-3 or TRBV12-4 to TRBJ1-4, with TRBD1 as a possible D gene (6 bases). This receptor was identified in a woman aged 40 to 50 with alopecia areata. Some clones in this sample may be carry-over from other donors' samples. Here the sequenced sample was whole blood, taken in connection with sensitization to the hapten diphenylcyclopropenone (DPC). This CDR3 reads CASSKQGLDEKLFF. Here the CDR3 DNA reads TGTGCCAGCAGCAAACAGGGTTTGGATGAAAAACTGTTTTTT.